This T cell receptor (beta chain) originates from a study of early T cells in non-severe SARS-CoV-2 infection. Study-wide findings and caveats: Matching with VDJdb favored anti-spike CD8 responses (missing private and CD4 specificities).

Deletions cut 7 bases from V and 0 bases from J, with 10 bases between. The CDR3 is 14 residues long. Germline V CDR1 and CDR2: MNHNS, SASEGT. At least ten counts were recorded for this clonotype. Its antigen is unidentified. Attachment of unique molecular identifiers to individual cDNA molecules was performed. Each CDR3 protein is one row after TCRdb ran MiXCR on the 5' RACE reads. The sample includes around 35,000 distinct CDR3 sequences, under 8% of them seen just once. V and J are TRBV6-1 and TRBJ1-3, with D uncertain. Sequencing was carried out using whole blood. The receptor comes from an adult who was a healthcare worker with PCR-confirmed SARS-CoV-2 infection or an uninfected control (not recorded which). CDR3 sequence: CASTESHSGNTIYF. The CDR3 coding sequence is TGTGCCAGCACGGAGTCCCACTCTGGAAACACCATATATTTT.